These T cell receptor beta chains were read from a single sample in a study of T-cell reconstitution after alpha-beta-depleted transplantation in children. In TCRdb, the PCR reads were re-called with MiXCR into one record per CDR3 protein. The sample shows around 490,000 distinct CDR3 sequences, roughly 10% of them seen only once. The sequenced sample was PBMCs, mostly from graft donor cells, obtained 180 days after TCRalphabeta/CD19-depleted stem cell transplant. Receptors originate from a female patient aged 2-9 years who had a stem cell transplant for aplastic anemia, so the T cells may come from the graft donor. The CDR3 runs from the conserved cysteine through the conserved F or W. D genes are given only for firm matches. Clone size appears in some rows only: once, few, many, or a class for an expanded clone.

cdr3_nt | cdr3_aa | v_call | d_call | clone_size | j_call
TGCGCCAGCAGCTCTGGACAGGGACTCTACGAGCAGTACTTC | CASSSGQGLYEQYF | TRBV5-1 | TRBD1 | many | TRBJ2-7
TGTGCCAGCAGTTACGACTTGACTAGCGGGTACAATGAGCAGTTCTTC | CASSYDLTSGYNEQFF | TRBV6-2/TRBV6-3 | TRBD2 | - | TRBJ2-1
TGTGCCACCAGTGAGGTCCCTTTCACAGATACGCAGTATTTT | CATSEVPFTDTQYF | TRBV24-1 | - | few | TRBJ2-3
TGTGCCAGCAGTTCAACCAGCGGGAGGAGGTCGTACGAGCAGTACTTC | CASSSTSGRRSYEQYF | TRBV7-9 | TRBD2 | many | TRBJ2-7
TGTGCCAGCAGCCCCGGCCCCCCCTTCAGGCAGATCACAGATACGCAGTATTTT | CASSPGPPFRQITDTQYF | TRBV5-8 | - | - | TRBJ2-3
TGCAGCGTTTCCGGAGGACTAGCGGGAGCTGAGGGGAATGAGCAGTTCTTC | CSVSGGLAGAEGNEQFF | TRBV29-1 | TRBD2 | - | TRBJ2-1
TGTGCCACCAGTGATCCGCGGTTGACTGCGACCCAGTACTTC | CATSDPRLTATQYF | TRBV24-1 | - | - | TRBJ2-5
TGCAGTGCTGGACCCGGGACTAGCGCAACCTACGAGCAGTACTTC | CSAGPGTSATYEQYF | TRBV20-1 | TRBD2 | - | TRBJ2-7
TGTGCCAGCAGCCAGCGCGGGGAGCTGTTTTTT | CASSQRGELFF | TRBV28 | - | few | TRBJ2-2
TGTGCCAGCAGTTTAAGGGTAGGCAATCAGCCCCAGCATTTT | CASSLRVGNQPQHF | TRBV28 | - | many | TRBJ1-5
TGTGCCAGCAGCTTTGACGGGACAGGGTCCGAGACCCAGTACTTC | CASSFDGTGSETQYF | TRBV7-8 | TRBD1 | few | TRBJ2-5
TGTGCCAGCAGTCCCCGAGGGGGTTCCCCAGCAGATACGCAGTATTTT | CASSPRGGSPADTQYF | TRBV12-3/TRBV12-4 | - | - | TRBJ2-3
TGTGCCAGCACCCAAGGCGGCGGGCCGGGTTACAATGAGCAGTTCTTC | CASTQGGGPGYNEQFF | TRBV28 | - | - | TRBJ2-1
TGCAGCGTCGCCGGGACTACCAACCCCGTTCTCCTCAATGAGCAGTTCTTC | CSVAGTTNPVLLNEQFF | TRBV29-1 | TRBD2 | - | TRBJ2-1
TGTGCCTGGAGTGTATCCAATGAGCAGTTCTTC | CAWSVSNEQFF | TRBV30 | - | few | TRBJ2-1
TGTGCCAGCAAAACCAGGGAGACTGAAGCTTTCTTT | CASKTRETEAFF | TRBV4-2 | - | few | TRBJ1-1
TGTGCCAGCGAGAGCGGGAGCTATTTCACAGATACGCAGTATTTT | CASESGSYFTDTQYF | TRBV2 | TRBD2 | few | TRBJ2-3
TGCGCCAGCAGCCCGAGCCAAGAGACCCAGTACTTC | CASSPSQETQYF | TRBV18 | - | many | TRBJ2-5
TGTGCCAGCAGTGATTCGGGCTTGAGCTCCTACAATGAGCAGTTCTTC | CASSDSGLSSYNEQFF | TRBV25-1 | - | few | TRBJ2-1
TGTGCCAGCAGCCCATTAAATGACAATCAGCCCCAGCATTTT | CASSPLNDNQPQHF | TRBV12-3/TRBV12-4 | - | few | TRBJ1-5
TGTGCCAGCAGCTCGAGACTAGCGGGAAGTGTAGCACATAGTACGCAGTATTTT | CASSSRLAGSVAHSTQYF | TRBV11-2 | TRBD2 | - | TRBJ2-3
TGTGCCAGCAGTTCCGGACAGTGGTGGCAGCCCCAGCATTTT | CASSSGQWWQPQHF | TRBV12-3/TRBV12-4 | - | few | TRBJ1-5
TGCGCCAGCAGCTTGGGAGGGGCTCCTGCCTACAATGAGCAGTTCTTC | CASSLGGAPAYNEQFF | TRBV5-1 | - | - | TRBJ2-1
TGCAGTGCTACGGGGATAGCTAACACCGGGGAGCTGTTTTTT | CSATGIANTGELFF | TRBV20-1 | - | many | TRBJ2-2
TGTGCCAGCAGCTCACGGGGCCGGGGACTTGGGGAGACCCAGTACTTC | CASSSRGRGLGETQYF | TRBV7-1 | - | - | TRBJ2-5
TGTGCCAGCAGTTACCAAAGCCCAGGGGGCAATCAGCCCCAGCATTTT | CASSYQSPGGNQPQHF | TRBV6-2/TRBV6-3 | - | few | TRBJ1-5
TGTGCCAGCAGCCAAGGGGGTAGCCCCCAGCATTTT | CASSQGGSPQHF | TRBV4-2 | - | many | TRBJ1-5
TGTGCCACCAGCCCCCGGGTAGCTTTCCGGGACGGGGAGCTGTTTTTT | CATSPRVAFRDGELFF | TRBV15 | - | many | TRBJ2-2
TGTGCCAGCAGCTCCGTTCAAGGGACCCAGTACTTC | CASSSVQGTQYF | TRBV7-6 | - | - | TRBJ2-5
TGTGCCAGCAGTCCTGACCAGTGGGCGAACACTGAAGCTTTCTTT | CASSPDQWANTEAFF | TRBV27 | - | - | TRBJ1-1
TGTGCCAGCAGCTTAGAAGTAGGCAGGGAATTTTATGGCTACACCTTC | CASSLEVGREFYGYTF | TRBV7-6 | - | many | TRBJ1-2
TGCGCCAGCAGCCAAGTAGGGGGGGGGGTGACCGGGGAGCTGTTTTTT | CASSQVGGGVTGELFF | TRBV4-3 | - | few | TRBJ2-2
TGTGCCAGCAGTTTGACCCGAGTACCTAGCGAGCAGTTCTTC | CASSLTRVPSEQFF | TRBV27 | - | - | TRBJ2-1
TGTGCCAGCATGGGACAGCTCACAGATACGCAGTATTTT | CASMGQLTDTQYF | TRBV2 | TRBD1 | - | TRBJ2-3
TGTGCCAGCACCACCGGGACCGCGACCTATGGCTACACCTTC | CASTTGTATYGYTF | TRBV28 | - | - | TRBJ1-2
TGCAGTGTCGGCGGATTCTCCTACAATGAGCAGTTCTTC | CSVGGFSYNEQFF | TRBV20-1 | - | - | TRBJ2-1
TGTGCCAGCAGTTACCCCTATGCGAACACTGAAGCTTTCTTT | CASSYPYANTEAFF | TRBV6-2/TRBV6-3 | - | few | TRBJ1-1
TGTGCCAGCAGCAAATATGGTTTGGCATCCCCGGGGCAAGAGACCCAGTACTTC | CASSKYGLASPGQETQYF | TRBV21-1 | - | - | TRBJ2-5
TGTGCCAGCAGTGTCCTTGAGACCACCAGGCAGCCCCAGCATTTT | CASSVLETTRQPQHF | TRBV2 | - | - | TRBJ1-5
TGTGCCAGCAGCTTCGGACAGGGGATAAGAGATGGAAACACCATATATTTT | CASSFGQGIRDGNTIYF | TRBV7-8 | TRBD1 | many | TRBJ1-3
TGTGCCAGCAGTGCTATCGGACAGGGGGCGGTTGGCTACACCTTC | CASSAIGQGAVGYTF | TRBV6-1 | TRBD1 | - | TRBJ1-2
TGCAGCGTTGAAGTCGGAGGGGACTATGGCTACACCTTC | CSVEVGGDYGYTF | TRBV29-1 | - | few | TRBJ1-2
TGTGCCAGCCGACAGGGTTTACAAGAGACCCAGTACTTC | CASRQGLQETQYF | TRBV7-2 | TRBD1 | - | TRBJ2-5